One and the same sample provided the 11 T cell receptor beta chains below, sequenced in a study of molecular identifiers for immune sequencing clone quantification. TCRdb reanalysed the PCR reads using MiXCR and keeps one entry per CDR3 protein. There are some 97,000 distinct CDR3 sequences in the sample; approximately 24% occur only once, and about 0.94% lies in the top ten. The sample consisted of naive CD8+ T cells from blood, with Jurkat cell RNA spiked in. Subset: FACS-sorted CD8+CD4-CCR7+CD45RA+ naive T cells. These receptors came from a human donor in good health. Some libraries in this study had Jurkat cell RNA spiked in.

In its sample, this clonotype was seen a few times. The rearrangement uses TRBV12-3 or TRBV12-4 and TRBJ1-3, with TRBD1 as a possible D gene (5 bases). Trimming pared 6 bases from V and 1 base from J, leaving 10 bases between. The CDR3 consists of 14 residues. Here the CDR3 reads CASSPDSSGNTIYF. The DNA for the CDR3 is TGTGCCAGCAGCCCCGACAGTTCTGGAAACACCATATATTTT.

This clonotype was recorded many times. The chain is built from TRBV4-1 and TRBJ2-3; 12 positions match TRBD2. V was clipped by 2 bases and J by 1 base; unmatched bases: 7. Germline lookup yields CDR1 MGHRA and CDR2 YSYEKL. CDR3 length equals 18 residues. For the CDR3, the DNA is TGCGCCAGCAGCCAACTAGCGGGGGGGCCTTCTGGCACAGATACGCAGTATTTT. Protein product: CASSQLAGGPSGTDTQYF.

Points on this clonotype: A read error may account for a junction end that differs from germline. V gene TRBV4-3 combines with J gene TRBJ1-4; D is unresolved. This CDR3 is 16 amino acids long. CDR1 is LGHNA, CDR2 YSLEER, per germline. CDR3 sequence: CASSQDGLPMGERLLF. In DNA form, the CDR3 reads TGCGCCAGCAGCCAAGATGGACTTCCTATGGGTGAAAGACTGTTATTT.

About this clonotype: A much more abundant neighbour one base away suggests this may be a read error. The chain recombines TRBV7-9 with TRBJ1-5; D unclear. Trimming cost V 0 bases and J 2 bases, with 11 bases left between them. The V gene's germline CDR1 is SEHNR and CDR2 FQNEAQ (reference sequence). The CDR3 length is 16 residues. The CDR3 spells CASSLAVSDGNQPQHF. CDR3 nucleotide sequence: TGTGCCAGCAGCTTAGCGGTTTCAGATGGCAATCAGCCCCAGCATTTT.

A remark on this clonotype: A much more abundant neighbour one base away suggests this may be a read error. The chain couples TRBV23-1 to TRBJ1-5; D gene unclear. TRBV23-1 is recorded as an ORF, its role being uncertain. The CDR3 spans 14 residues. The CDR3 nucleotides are TGCGCCAGCAGTCAACGGATCGGCAATCAGCCCCAGCGTTTT. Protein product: CASSQRIGNQPQRF.

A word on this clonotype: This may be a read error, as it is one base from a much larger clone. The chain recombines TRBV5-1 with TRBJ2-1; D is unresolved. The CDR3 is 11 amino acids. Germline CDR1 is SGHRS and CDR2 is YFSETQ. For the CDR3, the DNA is TGCGCCAGCAGGCCCTACAATGGGCAGTTCTTC. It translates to CASRPYNGQFF.

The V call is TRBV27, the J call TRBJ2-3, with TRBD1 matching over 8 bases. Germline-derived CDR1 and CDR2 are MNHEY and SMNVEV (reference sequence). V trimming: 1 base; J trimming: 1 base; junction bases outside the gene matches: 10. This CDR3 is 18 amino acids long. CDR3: CASSLLGPGGAGTDTQYF. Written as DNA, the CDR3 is TGTGCCAGCAGTTTATTGGGCCCAGGGGGCGCTGGCACAGATACGCAGTATTTT.

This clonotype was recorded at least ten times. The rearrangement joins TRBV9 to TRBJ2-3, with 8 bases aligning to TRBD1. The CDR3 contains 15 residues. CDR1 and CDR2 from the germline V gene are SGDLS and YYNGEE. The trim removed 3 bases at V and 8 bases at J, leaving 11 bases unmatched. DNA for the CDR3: TGTGCCAGCAGCGGTTCCGGGACAGGTCTGGGTACGCAGTATTTT. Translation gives CASSGSGTGLGTQYF. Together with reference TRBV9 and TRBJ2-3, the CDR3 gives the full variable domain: DSGVTQTPKHLITATGQRVTLRCSPRSGDLSVYWYQQSLDQGLQFLIQYYNGEERAKGNILERFSAQQFPDLHSELNLSSLELGDSALYFCASSGSGTGLGTQYFGPGTRLTVL.

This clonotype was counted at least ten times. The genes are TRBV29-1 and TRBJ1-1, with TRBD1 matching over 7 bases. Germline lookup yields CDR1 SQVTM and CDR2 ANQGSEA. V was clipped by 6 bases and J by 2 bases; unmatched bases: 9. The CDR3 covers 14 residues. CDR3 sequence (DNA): TGCAGCGTCGCGGGACAGAATCTTAACACTGAAGCTTTCTTT. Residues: CSVAGQNLNTEAFF.

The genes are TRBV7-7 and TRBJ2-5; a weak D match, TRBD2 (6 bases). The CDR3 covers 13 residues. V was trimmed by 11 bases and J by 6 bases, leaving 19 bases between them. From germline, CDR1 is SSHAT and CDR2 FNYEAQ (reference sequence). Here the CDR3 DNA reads TGTGCCGTGGGAGGCCGAGACGGGAAGACCCAGTACTTC. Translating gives CAVGGRDGKTQYF.

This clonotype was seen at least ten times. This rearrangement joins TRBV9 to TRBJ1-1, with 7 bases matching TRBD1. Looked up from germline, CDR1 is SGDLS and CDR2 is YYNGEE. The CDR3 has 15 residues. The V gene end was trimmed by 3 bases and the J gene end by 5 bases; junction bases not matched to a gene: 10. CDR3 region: CASSGYDRAETEAFF. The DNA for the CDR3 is TGTGCCAGCAGCGGATACGACAGGGCGGAAACTGAAGCTTTCTTT.